Listed below are T cell receptor beta chains from one sample, sequenced in a study of cytotoxic CD8 clonotypes in ibrutinib-treated CLL. Some clones are missing from TCRdb's copy, which holds only in-frame ones; the method was immunoSEQ multiplex PCR. This repertoire shows some 130,000 clones, roughly 76% found once; its top ten account for 4.5% to 6.5%. The sample here was PBMCs, taken after 24 months of ibrutinib treatment. The source is a human donor with chronic lymphocytic leukemia. Both conserved end residues are part of each CDR3. Fields, in order: J gene, D gene, clone size, V gene, CDR3 protein, CDR3 DNA. D genes are given only for firm matches. Size is omitted from some rows. Given values are once, few, many or a class for expanded clones.

TRBJ2-7 | NA | NA | TRBV5-1 | CASSLTGEGYEQYF | TGCGCCAGCAGCTTGACGGGAGAGGGATACGAGCAGTACTTC
TRBJ2-5 | NA | NA | TRBV30 | CAWRQGWETQYF | TGTGCCTGGAGGCAGGGATGGGAGACCCAGTACTTC
TRBJ2-7 | NA | NA | TRBV7-9 | CASSFGGGSYEQYF | TGTGCCAGCAGCTTCGGCGGAGGGTCCTACGAGCAGTACTTC
TRBJ1-4 | NA | NA | TRBV27 | CASSFSGSNEKLFF | TGTGCCAGCAGTTTCAGTGGTTCTAATGAAAAACTGTTTTTT
TRBJ1-2 | NA | NA | TRBV6-1 | CASSDPGPYGYTF | TGTGCCAGCAGTGACCCGGGTCCCTATGGCTACACCTTC
TRBJ2-4 | NA | NA | TRBV7-9 | CASSTELKHIQYF | TGTGCCAGCAGCACTGAACTCAAGCACATTCAGTACTTC
TRBJ1-4 | NA | NA | TRBV11-2 | CASSLGGRSNEKLFF | TGTGCCAGCAGCTTAGGGGGCAGGTCGAATGAAAAACTGTTTTTT
TRBJ1-1 | NA | NA | TRBV4-2 | CASRQYRDYLMNTEAFF | TGTGCCAGCCGCCAATACCGGGACTACCTAATGAACACTGAAGCTTTCTTT
TRBJ2-5 | NA | NA | TRBV19 | CASSPRWGETQYF | TGTGCCAGTAGTCCAAGATGGGGGGAGACCCAGTACTTC
TRBJ1-2 | NA | NA | TRBV29-1 | CSVARWGVNGYTF | TGCAGCGTGGCCCGCTGGGGAGTTAATGGCTACACCTTC
TRBJ2-3 | NA | few | TRBV5-4 | CASSLFGADTQYF | TGTGCCAGCAGCCTATTTGGTGCAGATACGCAGTATTTT
TRBJ1-1 | NA | NA | TRBV6-5 | CASSYSVQTNTEAFF | TGTGCCAGCAGTTACTCGGTACAGACGAACACTGAAGCTTTCTTT
TRBJ1-5 | NA | NA | TRBV7-4 | CASSLYTNSNQPQHF | TGTGCCAGCAGCCTCTACACTAATAGCAATCAGCCCCAGCATTTT
TRBJ2-3 | NA | NA | TRBV27 | CASREEAPSTDTQYF | TGTGCCAGCAGGGAAGAGGCTCCTAGCACAGATACGCAGTATTTT
TRBJ1-2 | NA | NA | TRBV27 | CASRGANYGYTF | TGTGCCAGCAGAGGAGCTAACTATGGCTACACCTTC
TRBJ1-1 | NA | NA | TRBV27 | CALRRVNTEAFF | TGTGCACTCCGCCGAGTGAACACTGAAGCTTTCTTT
TRBJ2-1 | TRBD1 | NA | TRBV11-3 | CASSPRTGGWDEQFF | TGTGCCAGCAGCCCAAGGACAGGGGGTTGGGATGAGCAGTTCTTC
TRBJ2-3 | TRBD1 | NA | TRBV11-1 | CASSGRTGGRDTQYF | TGTGCCAGCAGCGGACGGACAGGGGGAAGAGATACGCAGTATTTT
TRBJ1-1 | NA | NA | TRBV2 | CASSVEPLGAFF | TGTGCCAGCAGTGTAGAACCTTTGGGGGCTTTCTTT
TRBJ2-2 | TRBD1 | NA | TRBV18 | CASSLGQARIGELFF | TGTGCCAGCTCCCTGGGACAGGCCAGGATTGGGGAGCTGTTTTTT
TRBJ2-1 | NA | NA | TRBV21-1 | CASKARRYNEQFF | TGTGCCAGCAAGGCTAGAAGGTACAATGAGCAGTTCTTC
TRBJ2-4 | TRBD1 | NA | TRBV6-5 | CANPQGAKNIQYF | TGTGCCAACCCACAGGGGGCCAAAAACATTCAGTACTTC
TRBJ1-1 | TRBD1 | NA | TRBV9 | CASSTGVGNTEAFF | TGTGCCAGCAGCACAGGGGTAGGGAACACTGAAGCTTTCTTT
TRBJ2-5 | NA | once | TRBV11-3 | CASSLVGGPGETQYF | TGTGCCAGCAGCTTAGTGGGGGGCCCTGGGGAGACCCAGTACTTC
TRBJ1-2 | NA | NA | TRBV6-5 | CASSYQGYGYTF | TGTGCCAGCAGTTACCAGGGCTATGGCTACACCTTC
TRBJ2-5 | NA | NA | TRBV7-6 | CASSPLAPPETQYF | TGTGCCAGCAGCCCGCTGGCGCCCCCGGAGACCCAGTACTTC
TRBJ1-5 | NA | NA | TRBV4-1 | CASSQDQMIQPQHF | TGCGCCAGCAGCCAAGATCAAATGATCCAGCCCCAGCATTTT
TRBJ2-1 | TRBD2 | NA | TRBV19 | CASSIRLAGTPYNEQFF | TGTGCCAGTAGTATTCGGCTAGCGGGGACCCCGTACAATGAGCAGTTCTTC
TRBJ2-5 | NA | NA | TRBV4-1 | CASSQDFTETQYF | TGCGCCAGCAGCCAAGATTTTACGGAGACCCAGTACTTC
TRBJ2-3 | TRBD2 | few | TRBV19 | CASSGGLAGPTDTQYF | TGTGCCAGTAGTGGGGGACTAGCGGGCCCCACAGATACGCAGTATTTT
TRBJ1-1 | NA | NA | TRBV18 | CASSRTDPHDFKGAFF | TGTGCCAGCTCACGGACGGACCCACATGACTTTAAGGGGGCTTTCTTT
TRBJ2-7 | NA | NA | TRBV4-3 | CASSQDISREQYF | TGCGCCAGCAGCCAAGATATCTCCCGCGAGCAGTACTTC
TRBJ2-1 | NA | NA | TRBV4-2 | CASSQNPFQQFF | TGTGCCAGCAGCCAAAACCCCTTTCAGCAGTTCTTC
TRBJ1-4 | TRBD1 | once | TRBV9 | CASSPWTGPNEKLFF | TGTGCCAGCAGCCCCTGGACAGGACCAAATGAAAAACTGTTTTTT
TRBJ2-7 | TRBD2 | NA | TRBV28 | CASRLAGGPYEQYF | TGTGCCAGCAGGCTAGCGGGAGGCCCCTACGAGCAGTACTTC
TRBJ2-7 | NA | few | TRBV18 | CASSPPLSYEQYF | TGTGCCAGCTCACCACCCCTCTCCTACGAGCAGTACTTC
TRBJ2-1 | NA | few | TRBV28 | CASSLGWAAHNEQFF | TGTGCCAGCAGTTTGGGGTGGGCAGCCCACAATGAGCAGTTCTTC
TRBJ2-3 | NA | NA | TRBV7-3 | CASSLRGVSDTQYF | TGTGCCAGCAGCCTAAGGGGGGTATCAGATACGCAGTATTTT
TRBJ2-7 | NA | NA | TRBV11-1 | CASSLGAAPDYEQYF | TGTGCCAGCAGCTTGGGGGCGGCACCGGACTACGAGCAGTACTTC
TRBJ1-4 | TRBD1 | few | TRBV27 | CATRPRAGGATEKLFF | TGTGCCACCAGGCCCCGCGCAGGGGGCGCGACGGAAAAACTGTTTTTT